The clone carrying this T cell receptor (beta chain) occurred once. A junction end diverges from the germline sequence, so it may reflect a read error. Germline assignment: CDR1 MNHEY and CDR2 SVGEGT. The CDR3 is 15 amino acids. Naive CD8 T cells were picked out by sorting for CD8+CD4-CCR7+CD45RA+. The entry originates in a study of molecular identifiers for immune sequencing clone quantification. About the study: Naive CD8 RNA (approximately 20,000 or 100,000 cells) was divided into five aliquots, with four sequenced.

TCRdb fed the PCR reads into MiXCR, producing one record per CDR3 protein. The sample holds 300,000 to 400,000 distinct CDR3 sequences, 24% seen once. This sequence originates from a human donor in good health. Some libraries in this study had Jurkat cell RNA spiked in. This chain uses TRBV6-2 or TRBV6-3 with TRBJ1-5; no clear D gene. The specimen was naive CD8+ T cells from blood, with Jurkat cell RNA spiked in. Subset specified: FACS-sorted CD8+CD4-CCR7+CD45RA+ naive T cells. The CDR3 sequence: CARRPGPARPPPPPF. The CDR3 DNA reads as TGTGCCCGCCGCCCCGGGCCCGCTCGCCCTCCGCCCCCGCCTTTT.